This T cell receptor beta chain was obtained from a study of a mutant IDH1 vaccine in newly diagnosed glioma. On the study more broadly: Treated individuals were about 62% male and about 40% female, averaging 40.4 years of age. It was radiotherapy, temozolomide, or both that patients received previously, with most receiving both. Findings of the study overall: Immune responses arising from the vaccine appeared in about 95% of patients.

Time point indicated: baseline, week 1 (first vaccination visit). Treatment specified: pre-vaccination baseline after standard-of-care therapy. Each astrocytoma in the donors was new, WHO grade 3 or 4, IDH1-mutant and ATRX-lost. Clones were sequenced by immunoSEQ multiplex PCR, and TCRdb holds only the in-frame ones, with some missing. The table lists around 92,000 clones, roughly 90% of them singletons. On this clone: As yet, its antigen is unknown.

This specimen was PBMCs, taken from a glioma patient treated with radiotherapy, temozolomide or both. The clonotype was recovered from a woman between 50 and 59 years old with glioma.

CDR3 DNA: TGTGCCAGTAGTATTCCTCAGGCGAGCTCTGGAAACACCATATATTTT. Its translation is CASSIPQASSGNTIYF. The rearrangement links TRBV19 to TRBJ1-3; D unresolved. Germline assignment: CDR1 LNHDA and CDR2 SQIVND (reference sequence). V was trimmed by 3 bases and J by 0 bases, leaving 12 bases between them. This CDR3 region has 16 residues.